The clone carrying this T cell receptor beta chain showed up just once. Antigen unknown. Profiling relied on immunoSEQ multiplex PCR, and the TCRdb table lists in-frame clones only, not all of them. This table holds fewer than 35,000 clones, roughly 90% found once. Germline CDR1 and CDR2: SGDLS and YYNGEE. Germline trimming cut 0 bases from V and 4 bases from J; bases unmatched to any gene: 2. The CDR3 loop spans 14 amino acids. These data originate in a study of PD-1 blockade in classical Hodgkin lymphoma. Study findings and constraints: CD4+ TCR diversity rose significantly by C4D1, and CD8+ TCR diversity did not. Some patients began nivolumab under 1 year after ASCT. These patients were excluded from later analyses.

Noted time point: cycle 4 day 1 (C4D1), after 5 to 7 weeks of nivolumab. Exposure to brentuximab vedotin varied, and each patient had relapsed following autologous stem cell transplantation. Investigators isolated CD4+ T cells from thawed PBMCs through magnetic negative selection. The rearrangement links TRBV9 to TRBJ2-5; 8 positions match TRBD2. Sequencing used CD4+ T cells from blood, obtained before the fourth cycle of nivolumab. The TCR originated in a human donor with classical Hodgkin lymphoma. As DNA, the CDR3 is TGTGCCAGCAGCGTAGACCGGGGGGGAGAGACCCAGTACTTC. It is translated as CASSVDRGGETQYF. The full variable domain, its missing parts supplied by reference TRBV9 and TRBJ2-5, is DSGVTQTPKHLITATGQRVTLRCSPRSGDLSVYWYQQSLDQGLQFLIQYYNGEERAKGNILERFSAQQFPDLHSELNLSSLELGDSALYFCASSVDRGGETQYFGPGTRLLVL.